The sequence of this TCR beta chain was determined in a study of shared clonotypes between healthy human individuals. Splitting of each subset's genomic DNA was done evenly across several immunoSEQ plates. Profiled with immunoSEQ multiplex PCR; TCRdb holds only in-frame clones, not every one. The sample lists fewer than 550,000 clones, approximately 79% occurring once. This clone came up once. This receptor was taken from a woman aged 40 to 55 in good health. Some clones in this sample may be carry-over from other donors' samples. The specimen sequenced was PBMCs.

The CDR3 reads CASSQPRRGGNYGYTF. In nucleotides, the CDR3 is TGCGCCAGCAGCCAACCCCGGCGGGGAGGGAACTATGGCTACACCTTC. V usage is TRBV4-1 and J usage is TRBJ1-2; D unclear. V dropped 2 bases and J dropped 2 bases, with 15 bases sitting between them. This CDR3 has 16 amino acids. Germline V lookup: CDR1 MGHRA, CDR2 YSYEKL.